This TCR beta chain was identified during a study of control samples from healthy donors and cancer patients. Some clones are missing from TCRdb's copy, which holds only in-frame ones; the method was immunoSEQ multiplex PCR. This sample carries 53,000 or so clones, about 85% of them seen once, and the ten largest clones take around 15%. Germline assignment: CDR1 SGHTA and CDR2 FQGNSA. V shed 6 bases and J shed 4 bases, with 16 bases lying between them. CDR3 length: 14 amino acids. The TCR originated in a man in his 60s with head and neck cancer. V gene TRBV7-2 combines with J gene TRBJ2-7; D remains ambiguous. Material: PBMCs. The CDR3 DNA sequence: TGTGCCAGCAGTTCAAAGACGGCCCCGTACGAGCAGTACTTC. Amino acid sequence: CASSSKTAPYEQYF.